This T cell receptor beta chain was sequenced during a study of CD8 T cells in Susac syndrome. Sequencing of TCR beta, carried out with a high-throughput approach, was applied to CD8+ and CD4+ T cells from the blood. RNA amounts of about 0.5 to 1 ug underwent reverse transcription with random hexamers. Amplification of TCR beta CDR3 spanned 54 Vbeta and 13 Jbeta via immunoSEQ multiplex PCR. TCRdb reanalysed the immunoSEQ multiplex PCR reads using MiXCR and keeps one entry per CDR3 protein. The table has about 300,000 distinct CDR3 sequences, approximately 85% seen once; the top ten hold roughly 0.21%. This CDR3 is 14 amino acids long. From germline, CDR1 is SNHLY and CDR2 FYNNEI. Trimming removed 9 bases at V and 3 bases at J, with 14 bases between.

The TCR originated in a human donor with multiple sclerosis. The chain has TRBV2 and TRBJ1-4; the D gene is possibly TRBD1 (6 bases). The sample was CD8+ T cells from PBMCs. In DNA, the CDR3 is TGTGCCAGTGGAGACAGGAGGTCTAATGAAAAACTGTTTTTT. This gives the protein CASGDRRSNEKLFF.